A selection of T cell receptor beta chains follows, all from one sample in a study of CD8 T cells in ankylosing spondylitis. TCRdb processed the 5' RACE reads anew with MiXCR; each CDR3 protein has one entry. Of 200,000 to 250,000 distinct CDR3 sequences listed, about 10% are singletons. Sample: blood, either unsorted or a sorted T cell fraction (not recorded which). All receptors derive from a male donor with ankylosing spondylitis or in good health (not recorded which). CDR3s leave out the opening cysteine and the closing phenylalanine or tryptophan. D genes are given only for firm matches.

CDR3aa: SATGRSNTEAF
v_gene: TRBV20-1
d_gene: -

CDR3aa: ASSYDSGANYGYT
v_gene: TRBV6-5
d_gene: -

CDR3aa: ASSGRLGEQPQH
v_gene: TRBV7-2
d_gene: -

CDR3aa: ASSLTNRGHYEQY
v_gene: TRBV7-8
d_gene: -

CDR3aa: ASSSPDSRSSYEQY
v_gene: TRBV6-5
d_gene: -

CDR3aa: ASSISGQNSNQPQH
v_gene: TRBV7-8
d_gene: TRBD1

CDR3aa: ASSPPGQMYNEQF
v_gene: TRBV18
d_gene: TRBD1

CDR3aa: SARLWDRGMNTEAF
v_gene: TRBV20-1
d_gene: TRBD1

CDR3aa: ASSVGEGAGNQPQH
v_gene: TRBV9
d_gene: TRBD1

CDR3aa: SARLASRNTEAF
v_gene: TRBV20-1
d_gene: -

CDR3aa: ASSLKDSGGSYEQF
v_gene: TRBV5-1
d_gene: TRBD2

CDR3aa: ASNLNSGANVLT
v_gene: TRBV28
d_gene: -

CDR3aa: ATSRVDGLTPAF
v_gene: TRBV15
d_gene: -

CDR3aa: SARLPPDGTEAF
v_gene: TRBV20-1
d_gene: -

CDR3aa: ASSGEDGHNEQF
v_gene: TRBV5-1
d_gene: -

CDR3aa: ASSPDGGRGYT
v_gene: TRBV12-3/TRBV12-4
d_gene: -

CDR3aa: ASSNSNQPQH
v_gene: TRBV7-2
d_gene: -

CDR3aa: AWSLSNQPQH
v_gene: TRBV30
d_gene: -

CDR3aa: ASSFRGEADTQY
v_gene: TRBV5-1
d_gene: -

CDR3aa: ASSQDQGYEQY
v_gene: TRBV3-1
d_gene: -

CDR3aa: ASSLVLAGGLETQY
v_gene: TRBV5-5
d_gene: TRBD2

CDR3aa: SARDMRQGNNEQF
v_gene: TRBV20-1
d_gene: TRBD1

CDR3aa: ASSFIGRANTEAF
v_gene: TRBV7-6
d_gene: -

CDR3aa: ASSRERRAADSQY
v_gene: TRBV2
d_gene: -

CDR3aa: ASSANPRTGNTIY
v_gene: TRBV6-1
d_gene: -

CDR3aa: SARGLVGELF
v_gene: TRBV20-1
d_gene: -

CDR3aa: ASSVGGGNLYGYT
v_gene: TRBV9
d_gene: -

CDR3aa: ASSSRNGITEAF
v_gene: TRBV3-1
d_gene: -

CDR3aa: ASSLLSNTEAF
v_gene: TRBV5-1
d_gene: -

CDR3aa: ASSYYGYT
v_gene: TRBV12-3/TRBV12-4
d_gene: -

CDR3aa: ASSFSRDSYNQPQH
v_gene: TRBV5-8
d_gene: TRBD1

CDR3aa: ASSLAFEGYTGELF
v_gene: TRBV5-5
d_gene: -

CDR3aa: VGTSGVQDTQY
v_gene: TRBV20-1
d_gene: TRBD2

CDR3aa: ASSLKTSGYNEQF
v_gene: TRBV12-3/TRBV12-4
d_gene: TRBD2

CDR3aa: ASKEGANTEAF
v_gene: TRBV2
d_gene: TRBD1

CDR3aa: SVTRDRRSYEQY
v_gene: TRBV29-1
d_gene: TRBD1

CDR3aa: SVEHRDEQY
v_gene: TRBV29-1
d_gene: -

CDR3aa: ASSSRQGANEKLF
v_gene: TRBV7-2
d_gene: TRBD1

CDR3aa: ASREGLSATSGGLNEQF
v_gene: TRBV12-3/TRBV12-4
d_gene: TRBD2

CDR3aa: ASNGLAGGPGDTQY
v_gene: TRBV6-1
d_gene: TRBD2

CDR3aa: AASLSFNQPQH
v_gene: TRBV27
d_gene: -

CDR3aa: ASSLGDRGVWGYT
v_gene: TRBV7-8
d_gene: TRBD1

CDR3aa: ASRRTGVRYGYT
v_gene: TRBV12-3/TRBV12-4
d_gene: TRBD1

CDR3aa: ASRGLSYNEQF
v_gene: TRBV12-3/TRBV12-4
d_gene: -

CDR3aa: ASSFNYAGSGYT
v_gene: TRBV12-3/TRBV12-4
d_gene: -

CDR3aa: ASSPRTAQETQY
v_gene: TRBV5-1
d_gene: -

CDR3aa: ASSSGGVREKLF
v_gene: TRBV12-3/TRBV12-4
d_gene: TRBD1

CDR3aa: ASSLGGSNEKLF
v_gene: TRBV7-6
d_gene: -

CDR3aa: ASSRRTGVGANVLT
v_gene: TRBV19
d_gene: TRBD1

CDR3aa: ASSIGSASGGAGADTQY
v_gene: TRBV9
d_gene: TRBD2